This T cell receptor (beta chain) came from a study of T cell responses to AZD1222 COVID-19 vaccine. Looking at the study overall: Pooling of second doses given at about 4 or about 12 weeks was done. Broader study findings: A rise in Spike-specific TCR breadth and depth followed two AZD1222 doses. White British people made up most donors, females outnumbered males, and clonal diversity was possibly underestimated. CD4 TCRs covered the whole spike, strongest at regions 160-218 and 743-854.

This CDR3 is built from 17 residues. Germline V gene lookup returns CDR1 MDHEN and CDR2 SYDVKM. Unmatched junction bases numbered 9, after V lost 4 bases and J lost 1 base. Profiling relied on immunoSEQ multiplex PCR, and the TCRdb table lists in-frame clones only, not all of them. The profile shows fewer than 110,000 clones, about 90% of them singletons. This clone was recorded only once. What it binds is not known. The chain uses TRBV28 and TRBJ1-5, with 8 bases fitting TRBD1. Sequenced material: peripheral blood, taken on day 0 of AZD1222 vaccination. The receptor comes from an adult in good health. CDR3 amino acids: CASSSTGQAMSNQPQHF. DNA for the CDR3: TGTGCCAGCAGTTCAACGGGACAGGCCATGAGCAATCAGCCCCAGCATTTT. Together with reference TRBV28 and TRBJ1-5, the CDR3 gives the full variable domain: DVKVTQSSRYLVKRTGEKVFLECVQDMDHENMFWYRQDPGLGLRLIYFSYDVKMKEKGDIPEGYSVSREKKERFSLILESASTNQTSMYLCASSSTGQAMSNQPQHFGDGTRLSIL.